This is a list of T cell receptor beta chains from one sample in a study of T cells in localized non-small cell lung cancer. Sequenced by immunoSEQ multiplex PCR; TCRdb stores in-frame clones only, minus some. This sample yields roughly 72,000 clones, of which around 84% are seen a single time; approximately 9.7% belongs to the top ten. Sequencing was performed on peripheral blood, taken before any cancer treatment. The receptor source for this set is a female donor aged 60 or older with stage I lung adenocarcinoma. Both conserved end residues are part of each CDR3. A D gene is named only where the DNA matches it firmly. Only part of the rows carry a size: once, few, many, or a class if the clone is expanded.

TRBJ1-1 TRBV5-4 TRBD1 NA TGTGCCAGCAGCCCCGTCAGAGGGGGCGCTGAAGCTTTCTTT CASSPVRGGAEAFF
TRBJ1-1 TRBV9 TRBD1 NA TGTGCCAGCAGCGTAGATCCCGATGTATGGGACAGGATGAACACTGAAGCTTTCTTT CASSVDPDVWDRMNTEAFF
TRBJ2-7 TRBV7-8 TRBD1 once TGTGCCAGCAGCCTAACAGGGGGCCCCCAAGAGCAGTACTTC CASSLTGGPQEQYF
TRBJ2-7 TRBV6-1 TRBD1 NA TGTGCCAGCAGTGCCCTCTTAGGGACAGGGGCCTACGAGCAGTACTTC CASSALLGTGAYEQYF
TRBJ1-1 TRBV7-6 TRBD1 NA TGTGCCAGCAGCTTAGGGGGGACAGTGAACACTGAAGCTTTCTTT CASSLGGTVNTEAFF
TRBJ2-3 TRBV5-4 TRBD2 NA TGTGCCAGCAGGTTTAGTCCTAGCGGGACAGATACGCAGTATTTT CASRFSPSGTDTQYF
TRBJ1-1 TRBV19 NA NA TGTGCCAGTAGTTTCCTCGTAACGAACACTGAAGCTTTCTTT CASSFLVTNTEAFF
TRBJ1-4 TRBV14 NA NA TGTGCCAGCAGCCACGGACAGCGTACAACTAATGAAAAACTGTTTTTT CASSHGQRTTNEKLFF
TRBJ1-1 TRBV19 NA NA TGTGCCAGCTCCCTCGGACCTGAAGCTTTCTTT CASSLGPEAFF
TRBJ2-1 TRBV28 TRBD2 NA TGTGCCAGCAGTAATGCCCAGCGGGGTTACAATGAGCAGTTCTTC CASSNAQRGYNEQFF
TRBJ1-2 TRBV30 NA NA TGTGCCTGGAGTGTAGGGCCCAGGGCGGGCTACACCTTC CAWSVGPRAGYTF
TRBJ2-3 TRBV9 TRBD2 NA TGTGCCAGCAGCGTCTGGCCAGCGGGAGGGGGCACAGATACGCAGTATTTT CASSVWPAGGGTDTQYF
TRBJ1-1 TRBV5-1 NA NA TGCGCCAGCAGCTTAAAGGGAATGGAAACTGAAGCTTTCTTT CASSLKGMETEAFF
TRBJ2-2 TRBV6-4 NA NA TGTGCCAGCAAGGCGGCTTACACCGGGGAGCTGTTTTTT CASKAAYTGELFF
TRBJ2-7 TRBV28 NA NA TGTGCCAGCAGCTTTACTGGCGAGGCCTACGAGCAGTACTTC CASSFTGEAYEQYF
TRBJ1-5 TRBV19 NA NA TGTGCCAGTAGGGAGTATAGCAATCAGCCCCAGCATTTT CASREYSNQPQHF
TRBJ2-5 TRBV5-4 NA NA TGTGCCAGCAGCTTGGTCCCCAAGTCAGGGAGGCCCCAGTACTTC CASSLVPKSGRPQYF
TRBJ1-2 TRBV2 NA NA TGTGCCAGCAGTGAAGGGGCAACAGTTTCCGGCTACACCTTC CASSEGATVSGYTF
TRBJ2-2 TRBV6-5 NA NA TGTGCCAGCAGTTCCTCTAGCCACGGGGAGCTGTTTTTT CASSSSSHGELFF
TRBJ2-2 TRBV28 TRBD1 NA TGTGCCAGCAGTTTTGGGACAGGGACCACCGGGGAGCTGTTTTTT CASSFGTGTTGELFF
TRBJ1-6 TRBV7-6 TRBD1 NA TGTGCCAGCAGCTTAGCGTCGGGACAGGGGGCAAATTCACCCCTCCACTTT CASSLASGQGANSPLHF
TRBJ2-1 TRBV11-1 TRBD2 NA TGTGCCAGCAGCTCACTAGCGAATGAGCAGTTCTTC CASSSLANEQFF
TRBJ2-2 TRBV7-8 NA NA TGTGCCAGCAGCTTTTTGAACACCGGGGAGCTGTTTTTT CASSFLNTGELFF
TRBJ2-7 TRBV29-1 TRBD2 NA TGCAGCGTTGAAAAGAGGGAGGGCCATTACGAGCAGTACTTC CSVEKREGHYEQYF
TRBJ2-3 TRBV5-4 TRBD2 NA TGTGCCAGCAGCTTGTCCACTAGCGGGCCAGATACGCAGTATTTT CASSLSTSGPDTQYF
TRBJ1-4 TRBV30 NA NA TGTGCCTGGAGTGTCCCAGGGGAGTGGGGAAAACTGTTTTTT CAWSVPGEWGKLFF
TRBJ1-5 TRBV19 NA NA TGTGCCAGTAGTATAGTGCGAGATCAGCCCCAGCATTTT CASSIVRDQPQHF
TRBJ2-7 TRBV6-1 TRBD1 NA TGTGCCAGCAGTGCCCCCGTAGGGGGCGGCTACGAGCAGTACTTC CASSAPVGGGYEQYF
TRBJ2-7 TRBV19 NA NA TGTGCCAGTAGTGTTACAGGCCACGAGCAGTACTTC CASSVTGHEQYF